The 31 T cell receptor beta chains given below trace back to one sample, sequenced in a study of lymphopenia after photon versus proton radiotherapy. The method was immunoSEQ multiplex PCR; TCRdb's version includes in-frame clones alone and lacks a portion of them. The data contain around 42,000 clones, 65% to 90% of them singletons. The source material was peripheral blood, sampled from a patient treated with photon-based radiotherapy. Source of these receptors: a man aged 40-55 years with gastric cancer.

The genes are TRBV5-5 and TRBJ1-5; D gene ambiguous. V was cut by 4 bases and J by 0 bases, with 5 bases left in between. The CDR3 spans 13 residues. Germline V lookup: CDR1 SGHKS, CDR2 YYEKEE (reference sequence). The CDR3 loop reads CASSEYSNQPQHF. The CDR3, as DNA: TGTGCCAGCAGCGAGTATAGCAATCAGCCCCAGCATTTT.

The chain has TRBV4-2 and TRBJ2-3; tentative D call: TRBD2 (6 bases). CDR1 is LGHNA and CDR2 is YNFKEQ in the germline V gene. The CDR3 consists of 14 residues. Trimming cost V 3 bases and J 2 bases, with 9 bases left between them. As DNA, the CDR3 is TGTGCCAGCAGCCAGGGCGGGGCCACAGATACGCAGTATTTT. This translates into CASSQGGATDTQYF.

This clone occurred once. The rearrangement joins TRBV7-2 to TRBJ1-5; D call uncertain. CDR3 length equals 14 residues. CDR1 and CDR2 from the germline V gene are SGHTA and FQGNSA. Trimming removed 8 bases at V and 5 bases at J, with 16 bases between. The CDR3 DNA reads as TGTGCCAGCGCTCTACTGGACTTTTATCAGCCCCAGCATTTT. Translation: CASALLDFYQPQHF.

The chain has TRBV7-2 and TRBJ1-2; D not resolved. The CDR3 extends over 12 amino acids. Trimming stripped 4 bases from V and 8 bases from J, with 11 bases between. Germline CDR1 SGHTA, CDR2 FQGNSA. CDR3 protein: CASSSSRQGYTF. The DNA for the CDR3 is TGTGCCAGCAGCTCCTCGAGGCAGGGCTACACCTTC.

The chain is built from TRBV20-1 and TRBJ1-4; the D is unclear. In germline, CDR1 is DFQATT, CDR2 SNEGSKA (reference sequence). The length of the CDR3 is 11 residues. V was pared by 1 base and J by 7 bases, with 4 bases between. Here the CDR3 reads CSARGFEKLFF. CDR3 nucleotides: TGCAGTGCTAGAGGCTTTGAAAAACTGTTTTTT.

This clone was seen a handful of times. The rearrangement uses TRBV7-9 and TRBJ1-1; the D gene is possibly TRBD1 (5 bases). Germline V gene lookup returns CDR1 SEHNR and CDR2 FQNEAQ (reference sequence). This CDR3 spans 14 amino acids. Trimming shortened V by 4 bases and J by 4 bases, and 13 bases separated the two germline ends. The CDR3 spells CASSSSGTSTEAFF. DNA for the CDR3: TGTGCCAGCAGCTCCTCAGGGACCAGCACTGAAGCTTTCTTT.

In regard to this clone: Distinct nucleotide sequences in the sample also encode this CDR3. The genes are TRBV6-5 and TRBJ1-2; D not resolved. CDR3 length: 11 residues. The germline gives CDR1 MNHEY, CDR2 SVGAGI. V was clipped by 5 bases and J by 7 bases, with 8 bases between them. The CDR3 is CASSPGAGYTF. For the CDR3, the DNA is TGTGCCAGCAGTCCCGGTGCTGGCTACACCTTC.

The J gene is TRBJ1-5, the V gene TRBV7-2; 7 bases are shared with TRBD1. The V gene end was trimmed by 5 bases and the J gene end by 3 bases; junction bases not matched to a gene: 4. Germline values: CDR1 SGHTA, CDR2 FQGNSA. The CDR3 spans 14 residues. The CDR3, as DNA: TGTGCCAGCAGCCGGACAGGAAACAATCAGCCCCAGCATTTT. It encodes CASSRTGNNQPQHF.

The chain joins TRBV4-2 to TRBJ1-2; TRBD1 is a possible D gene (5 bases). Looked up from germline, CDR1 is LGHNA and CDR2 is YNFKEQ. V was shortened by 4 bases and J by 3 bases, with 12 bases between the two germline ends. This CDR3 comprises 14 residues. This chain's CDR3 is CASSRDRFDYGYTF. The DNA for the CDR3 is TGTGCCAGCAGCCGAGACAGATTTGACTATGGCTACACCTTC.

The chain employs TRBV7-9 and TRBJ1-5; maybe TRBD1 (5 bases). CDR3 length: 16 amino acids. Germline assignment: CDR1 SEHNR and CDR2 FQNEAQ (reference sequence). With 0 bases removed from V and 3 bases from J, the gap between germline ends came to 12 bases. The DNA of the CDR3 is TGTGCCAGCAGCTTAGCAGGGTCCAGGGTCAATCAGCCCCAGCATTTT. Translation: CASSLAGSRVNQPQHF. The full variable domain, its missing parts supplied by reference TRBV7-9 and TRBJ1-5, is DTGVSQNPRHKITKRGQNVTFRCDPISEHNRLYWYRQTLGQGPEFLTYFQNEAQLEKSRLLSDRFSAERPKGSFSTLEIQRTEQGDSAMYLCASSLAGSRVNQPQHFGDGTRLSIL.

The CDR3 protein is CASSVTRGGGEQYF. CDR3 bases: TGTGCCAGCAGTGTTACCAGGGGAGGAGGCGAGCAGTACTTC. The V call is TRBV6-5, the J call TRBJ2-7; possibly TRBD1 or TRBD2 for D (6 bases each). V was clipped by 5 bases and J by 6 bases, with 17 bases between them. CDR3 size: 14 residues. Germline-derived CDR1 and CDR2 are MNHEY and SVGAGI.

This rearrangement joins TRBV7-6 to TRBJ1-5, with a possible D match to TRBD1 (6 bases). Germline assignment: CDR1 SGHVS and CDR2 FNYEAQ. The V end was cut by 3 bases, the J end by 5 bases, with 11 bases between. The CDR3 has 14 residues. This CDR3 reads CASSFAGAHQPQHF. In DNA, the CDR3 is TGTGCCAGCAGCTTCGCAGGGGCGCATCAGCCCCAGCATTTT. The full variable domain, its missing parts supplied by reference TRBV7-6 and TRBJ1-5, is GAGVSQSPRYKVTKRGQDVALRCDPISGHVSLYWYRQALGQGPEFLTYFNYEAQQDKSGLPNDRFSAERPEGSISTLTIQRTEQRDSAMYRCASSFAGAHQPQHFGDGTRLSIL.

CDR3 sequence (DNA): TGCGCCAGCAGGCCCTCGACAGGCTACAATGAGCAGTTCTTC. It yields the protein CASRPSTGYNEQFF. The chain is built from TRBV5-1 and TRBJ2-1; possible D gene TRBD1, 6 bases. V was shortened by 5 bases and J by 3 bases, with 12 bases between the two germline ends. Looked up from germline, CDR1 is SGHRS and CDR2 is YFSETQ. The CDR3 loop spans 14 amino acids.

CDR3 DNA sequence: TGTGCCAGCAGCCCTACCTGGTATTCCTACAATGAGCAGTTCTTC. Amino acid sequence: CASSPTWYSYNEQFF. The rearrangement joins TRBV7-8 to TRBJ2-1; D unresolved. Germline V CDR1 and CDR2: SGHVS, FQNEAQ. V was clipped by 5 bases and J by 1 base, with 12 bases between them. The CDR3 contains 15 residues. Complete variable domain (other parts from reference TRBV7-8 and TRBJ2-1): GAGVSQSPRYKVAKRGQDVALRCDPISGHVSLFWYQQALGQGPEFLTYFQNEAQLDKSGLPSDRFFAERPEGSVSTLKIQRTQQEDSAVYLCASSPTWYSYNEQFFGPGTRLTVL.

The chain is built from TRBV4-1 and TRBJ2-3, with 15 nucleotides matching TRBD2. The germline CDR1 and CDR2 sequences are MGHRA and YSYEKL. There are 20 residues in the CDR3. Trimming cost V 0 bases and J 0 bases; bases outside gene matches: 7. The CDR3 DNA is TGCGCCAGCAGCCAAGATTCGGGACTAGCGGGGGGTACTAGCACAGATACGCAGTATTTT. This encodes CASSQDSGLAGGTSTDTQYF.

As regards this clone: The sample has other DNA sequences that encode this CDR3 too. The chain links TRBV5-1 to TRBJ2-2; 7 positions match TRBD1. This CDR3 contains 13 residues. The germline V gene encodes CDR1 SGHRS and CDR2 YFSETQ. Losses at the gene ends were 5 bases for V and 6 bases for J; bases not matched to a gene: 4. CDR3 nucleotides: TGCGCCAGCAGTCTGACAGGGCCCGGGGAGCTGTTTTTT. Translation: CASSLTGPGELFF. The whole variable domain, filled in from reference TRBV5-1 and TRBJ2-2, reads KAGVTQTPRYLIKTRGQQVTLSCSPISGHRSVSWYQQTPGQGLQFLFEYFSETQRNKGNFPGRFSGRQFSNSRSEMNVSTLELGDSALYLCASSLTGPGELFFGEGSRLTVL.

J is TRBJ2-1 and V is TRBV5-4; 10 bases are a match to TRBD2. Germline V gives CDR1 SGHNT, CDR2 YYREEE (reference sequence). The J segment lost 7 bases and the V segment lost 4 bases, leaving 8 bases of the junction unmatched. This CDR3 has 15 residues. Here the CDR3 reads CASSPAGGPENEQFF. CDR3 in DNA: TGTGCCAGCAGCCCAGCGGGGGGGCCGGAAAATGAGCAGTTCTTC.

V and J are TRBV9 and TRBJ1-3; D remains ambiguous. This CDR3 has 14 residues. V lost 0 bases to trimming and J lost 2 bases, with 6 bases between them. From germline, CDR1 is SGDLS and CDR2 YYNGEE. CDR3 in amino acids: CASSVGRTGNTIYF. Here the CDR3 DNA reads TGTGCCAGCAGCGTAGGCAGAACTGGAAACACCATATATTTT.

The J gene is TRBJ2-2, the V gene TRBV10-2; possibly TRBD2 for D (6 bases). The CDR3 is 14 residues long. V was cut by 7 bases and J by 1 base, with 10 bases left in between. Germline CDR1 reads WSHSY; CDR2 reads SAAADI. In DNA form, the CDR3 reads TGCGCCAGCATCCCGGGGGAGAACACCGGGGAGCTGTTTTTT. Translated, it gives CASIPGENTGELFF.

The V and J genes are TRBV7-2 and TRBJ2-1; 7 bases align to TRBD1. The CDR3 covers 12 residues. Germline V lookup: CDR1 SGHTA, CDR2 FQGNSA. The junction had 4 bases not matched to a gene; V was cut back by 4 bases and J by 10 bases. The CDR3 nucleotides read TGTGCCAGCAGCTCCTACAGGGGCGAGCAGTTCTTC. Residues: CASSSYRGEQFF.

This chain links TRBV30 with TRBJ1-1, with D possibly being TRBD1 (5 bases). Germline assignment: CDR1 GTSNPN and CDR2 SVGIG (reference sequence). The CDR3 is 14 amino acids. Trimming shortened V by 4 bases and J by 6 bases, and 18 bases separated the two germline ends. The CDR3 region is CAWTLGQGASEAFF. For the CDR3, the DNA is TGTGCCTGGACCCTTGGGCAGGGAGCTTCTGAAGCTTTCTTT. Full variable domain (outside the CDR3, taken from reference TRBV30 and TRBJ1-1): SQTIHQWPATLVQPVGSPLSLECTVEGTSNPNLYWYRQAAGRGLQLLFYSVGIGQISSEVPQNLSASRPQDRQFILSSKKLLLSDSGFYLCAWTLGQGASEAFFGQGTRLTVV.

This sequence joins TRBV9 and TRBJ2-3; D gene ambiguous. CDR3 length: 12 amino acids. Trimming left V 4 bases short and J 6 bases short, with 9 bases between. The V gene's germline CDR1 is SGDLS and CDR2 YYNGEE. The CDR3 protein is CASSPWADTQYF. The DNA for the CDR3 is TGTGCCAGCAGCCCTTGGGCCGATACGCAGTATTTT. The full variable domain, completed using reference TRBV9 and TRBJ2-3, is DSGVTQTPKHLITATGQRVTLRCSPRSGDLSVYWYQQSLDQGLQFLIQYYNGEERAKGNILERFSAQQFPDLHSELNLSSLELGDSALYFCASSPWADTQYFGPGTRLTVL.

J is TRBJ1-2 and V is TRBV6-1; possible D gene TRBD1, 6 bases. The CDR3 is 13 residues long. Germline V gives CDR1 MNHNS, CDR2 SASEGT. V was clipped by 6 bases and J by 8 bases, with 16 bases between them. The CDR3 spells CASRRRGVQGYTF. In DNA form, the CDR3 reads TGTGCCAGCAGGCGCAGGGGTGTGCAGGGCTACACCTTC.

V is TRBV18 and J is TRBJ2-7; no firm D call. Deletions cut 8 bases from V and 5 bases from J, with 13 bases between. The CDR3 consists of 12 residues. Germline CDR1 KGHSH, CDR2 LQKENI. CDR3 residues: CASARVANEQYF. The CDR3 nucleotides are TGTGCCAGCGCCAGAGTTGCCAACGAGCAGTACTTC. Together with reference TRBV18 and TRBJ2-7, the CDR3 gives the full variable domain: NAGVMQNPRHLVRRRGQEARLRCSPMKGHSHVYWYRQLPEEGLKFMVYLQKENIIDESGMPKERFSAEFPKEGPSILRIQQVVRGDSAAYFCASARVANEQYFGPGTRLTVT.

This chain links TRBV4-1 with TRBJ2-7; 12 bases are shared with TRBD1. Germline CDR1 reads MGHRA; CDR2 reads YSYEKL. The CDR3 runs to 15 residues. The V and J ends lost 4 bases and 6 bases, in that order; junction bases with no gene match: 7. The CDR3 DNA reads TGCGCCAGCAGCCCGGGGGACAGGGGGCCTAGCGAGCAGTACTTC. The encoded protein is CASSPGDRGPSEQYF.

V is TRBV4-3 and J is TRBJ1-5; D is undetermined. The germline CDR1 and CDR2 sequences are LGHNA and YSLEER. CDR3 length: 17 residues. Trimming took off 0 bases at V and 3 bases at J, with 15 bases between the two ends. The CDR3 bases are TGCGCCAGCAGCCAAGATCGAGGCGGCTATGACAATCAGCCCCAGCATTTT. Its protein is CASSQDRGGYDNQPQHF.

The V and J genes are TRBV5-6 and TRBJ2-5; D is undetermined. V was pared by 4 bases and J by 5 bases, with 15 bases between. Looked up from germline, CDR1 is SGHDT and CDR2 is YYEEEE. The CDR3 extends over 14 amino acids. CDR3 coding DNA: TGTGCCAGCAGCCCCAATGGGTTTGAGGAGACCCAGTACTTC. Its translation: CASSPNGFEETQYF.

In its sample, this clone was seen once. As DNA, the CDR3 is TGTGCCAGCAGCTGGGACGACGCAGATACGCAGTATTTT. It translates to CASSWDDADTQYF. This chain links TRBV7-3 with TRBJ2-3; the D gene could be TRBD1 or TRBD2 (5 bases each). CDR1 is SGHTA, CDR2 FQGTGA, per germline. The CDR3 spans 13 residues. Trimming left V 4 bases short and J 4 bases short, with 9 bases between.

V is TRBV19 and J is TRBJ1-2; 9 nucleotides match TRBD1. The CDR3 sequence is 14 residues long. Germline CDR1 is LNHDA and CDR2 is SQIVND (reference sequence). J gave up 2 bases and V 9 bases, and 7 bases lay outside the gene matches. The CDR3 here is CASRRTGENYGYTF. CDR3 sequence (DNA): TGTGCCAGCCGACGGACAGGGGAAAACTATGGCTACACCTTC.

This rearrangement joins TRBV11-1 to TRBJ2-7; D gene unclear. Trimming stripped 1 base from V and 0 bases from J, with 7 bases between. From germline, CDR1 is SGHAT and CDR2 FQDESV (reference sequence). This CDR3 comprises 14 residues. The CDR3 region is CASSLGFSSYEQYF. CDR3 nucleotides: TGTGCCAGCAGCTTAGGATTTAGCTCCTACGAGCAGTACTTC.

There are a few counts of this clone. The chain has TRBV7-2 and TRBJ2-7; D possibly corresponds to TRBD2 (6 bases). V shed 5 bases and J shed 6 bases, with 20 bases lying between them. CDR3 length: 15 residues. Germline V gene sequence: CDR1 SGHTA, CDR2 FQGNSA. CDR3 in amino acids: CASSQALGGGREQYF. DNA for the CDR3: TGTGCCAGCAGCCAGGCCTTGGGGGGAGGACGCGAGCAGTACTTC.